The entry that follows covers one T cell receptor beta chain sequence. The germline CDR1 and CDR2 sequences are ENHRY and SYGVKD. There are 14 residues in the CDR3. V shed 5 bases and J 1 base; nucleotides not matched to a gene: 3. The data are from a study of control samples from healthy donors and cancer patients. Only in-frame clones appear in the TCRdb table, and some are missing; sequencing was by immunoSEQ multiplex PCR. The sample shows over 80,000 clones, around four fifths of them seen only once. The sequenced sample consisted of blood. The receptor's source is a man between 25 and 39 years old in good health. The chain has TRBV10-3 and TRBJ1-1; 8 positions agree with TRBD1. DNA of the CDR3: TGTGCCATCAGTACCGGGACAGGGAACACTGAAGCTTTCTTT. Translated, it gives CAISTGTGNTEAFF.